Detailed here is one T cell receptor (beta chain). The data originate from a study of blood T cell repertoires in COVID-19. Overall study: Samples of COVID-19 (acute and convalescent) were obtained from the United States, Italy and Spain. PBMCs, B-cell-depleted T cells, or T cells provided the cDNA or gDNA that made up the material.

As originally analysed: Estimates of nucleated cell counts were drawn from the amplification of reference gene primers. Profiled with immunoSEQ multiplex PCR; TCRdb holds only in-frame clones, not every one. V and J calls and clone size are copied from that table; D and trimming were computed from the DNA. This table has more than 250,000 clones, 70% to 90% appearing once. The germline V gene has CDR1 LGHDT and CDR2 YNNKEL (reference sequence). The V gene lost 0 bases and the J gene lost 5 bases, with 11 bases spanning the gap. The CDR3 length is 15 residues. The chain carries TRBV3-1 (or the pseudogene TRBV3-2) and TRBJ2-1; weak D call: TRBD1 (5 bases). Sequenced sample: peripheral blood. The TCR originated in a man between 18 and 29 years old with active or convalescent COVID-19. The CDR3 here is CASSQERVDNNEQFF. The CDR3 DNA reads TGTGCCAGCAGCCAAGAAAGGGTGGACAACAATGAGCAGTTCTTC.